This entry is about one T cell receptor beta chain. Its specificity is not known. TCRdb reprocessed the reads with MiXCR, giving one entry per CDR3 protein. The sample carries hundreds of thousands of distinct CDR3 sequences, under 35% recorded once. The data were taken from a study of T cell repertoires in cytomegalovirus infection. Study-wide background: Public TCR beta signature analysis indicated the presence of both CMV infection and matching HLA type.

V lost 5 bases, J lost 5 bases, and 7 bases stayed unmatched. Germline loops: CDR1 SGHAT, CDR2 FQNNGV. This CDR3 region has 14 residues. The TCR originated in a human donor in good health (CMV status not recorded). Some clones in this sample may be carry-over from other donors' samples. This chain links TRBV11-2 with TRBJ2-7; the match to TRBD1 covers 9 bases. This sample comprised cultured PBMCs, obtained from culture after CMV antigen stimulation. Written as DNA, the CDR3 is TGTGCCAGCAGCCCGGGACAGGGAAGCCACGAGCAGTACTTC. Translating gives CASSPGQGSHEQYF.